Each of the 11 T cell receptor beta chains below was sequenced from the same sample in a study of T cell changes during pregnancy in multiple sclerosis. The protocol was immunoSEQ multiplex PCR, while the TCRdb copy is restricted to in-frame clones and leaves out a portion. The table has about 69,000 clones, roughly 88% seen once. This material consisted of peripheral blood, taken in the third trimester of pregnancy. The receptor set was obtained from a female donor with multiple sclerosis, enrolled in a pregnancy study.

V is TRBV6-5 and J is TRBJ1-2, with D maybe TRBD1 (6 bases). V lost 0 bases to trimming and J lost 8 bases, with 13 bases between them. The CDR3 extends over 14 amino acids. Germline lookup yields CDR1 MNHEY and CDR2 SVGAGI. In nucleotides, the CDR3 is TGTGCCAGCAGTTACTCGACCTTAACAGGGGGCTACACCTTC. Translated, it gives CASSYSTLTGGYTF.

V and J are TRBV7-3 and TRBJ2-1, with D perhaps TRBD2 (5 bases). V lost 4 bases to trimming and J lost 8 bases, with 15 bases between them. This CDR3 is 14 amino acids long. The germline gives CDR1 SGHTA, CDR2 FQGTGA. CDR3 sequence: CASSSNGILHEQFF. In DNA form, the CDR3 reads TGTGCCAGCAGCTCGAACGGGATCCTTCATGAGCAGTTCTTC.

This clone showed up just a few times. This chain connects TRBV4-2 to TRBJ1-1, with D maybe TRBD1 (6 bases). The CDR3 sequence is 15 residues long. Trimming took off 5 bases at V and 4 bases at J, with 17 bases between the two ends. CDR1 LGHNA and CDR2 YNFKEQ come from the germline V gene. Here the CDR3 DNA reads TGTGCCAGCAGCTACCGGGCCAGGGGCATCACTGAAGCTTTCTTT. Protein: CASSYRARGITEAFF.

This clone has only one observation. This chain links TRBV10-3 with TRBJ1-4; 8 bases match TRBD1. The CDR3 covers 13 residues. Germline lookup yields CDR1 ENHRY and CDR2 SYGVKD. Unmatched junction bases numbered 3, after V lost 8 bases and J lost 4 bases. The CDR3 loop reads CAISDRDNEKLFF. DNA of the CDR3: TGTGCCATCTCGGACAGGGATAATGAAAAACTGTTTTTT.

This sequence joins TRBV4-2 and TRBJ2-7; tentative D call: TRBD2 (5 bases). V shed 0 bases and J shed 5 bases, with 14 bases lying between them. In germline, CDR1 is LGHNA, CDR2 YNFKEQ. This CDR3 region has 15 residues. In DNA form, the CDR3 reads TGTGCCAGCAGCCAAGATAGGGAAGGGAGTAACGAGCAGTACTTC. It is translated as CASSQDREGSNEQYF.

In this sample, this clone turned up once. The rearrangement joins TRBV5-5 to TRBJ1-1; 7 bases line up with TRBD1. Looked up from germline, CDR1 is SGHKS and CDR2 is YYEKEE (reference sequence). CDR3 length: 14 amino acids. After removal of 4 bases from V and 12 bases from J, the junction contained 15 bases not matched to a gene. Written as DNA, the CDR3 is TGTGCCAGCAGCCCAATAGCGCACACAGGGGAGACTTTCTTT. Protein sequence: CASSPIAHTGETFF.

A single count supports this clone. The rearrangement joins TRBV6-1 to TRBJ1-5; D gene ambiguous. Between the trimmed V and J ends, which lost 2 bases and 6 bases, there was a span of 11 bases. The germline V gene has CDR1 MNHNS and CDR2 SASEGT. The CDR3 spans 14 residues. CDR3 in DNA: TGTGCCAGCAGTGAACCGGGGTGGGGTCAGCCCCAGCATTTT. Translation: CASSEPGWGQPQHF.

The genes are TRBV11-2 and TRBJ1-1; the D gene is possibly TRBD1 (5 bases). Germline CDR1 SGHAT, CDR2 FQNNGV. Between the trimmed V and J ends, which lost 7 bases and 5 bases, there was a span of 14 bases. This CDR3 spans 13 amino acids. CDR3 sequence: CASNTNRQTEAFF. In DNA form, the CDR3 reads TGTGCCAGCAACACGAATAGACAGACTGAAGCTTTCTTT.

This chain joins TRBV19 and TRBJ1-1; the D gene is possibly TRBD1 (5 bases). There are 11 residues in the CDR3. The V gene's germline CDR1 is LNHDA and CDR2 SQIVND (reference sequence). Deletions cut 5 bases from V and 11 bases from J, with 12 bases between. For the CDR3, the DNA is TGTGCCAGTAGTTTCGACAGCGACGCTTTCTTT. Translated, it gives CASSFDSDAFF.

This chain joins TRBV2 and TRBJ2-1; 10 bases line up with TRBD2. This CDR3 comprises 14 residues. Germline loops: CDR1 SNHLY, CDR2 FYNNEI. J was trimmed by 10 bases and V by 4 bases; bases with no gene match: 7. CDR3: CASSGSGGAGEQFF. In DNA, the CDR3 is TGTGCCAGCAGTGGGAGCGGGGGGGCCGGGGAGCAGTTCTTC.

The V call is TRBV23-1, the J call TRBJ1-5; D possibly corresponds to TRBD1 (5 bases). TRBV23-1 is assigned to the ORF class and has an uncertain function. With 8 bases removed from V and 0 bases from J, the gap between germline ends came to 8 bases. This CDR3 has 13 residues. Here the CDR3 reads CASPGGSNQPQHF. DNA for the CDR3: TGCGCCAGCCCCGGGGGTAGCAATCAGCCCCAGCATTTT.